The TCR beta chain described here comes from a study of T cell repertoires in aging, cancer and after chemotherapy. General study points: Median generation probability rose over the chemotherapy interval in each cancer cohort, suggesting rebound thymic output.

Peripheral blood genomic DNA, not sorted cells or RNA, was the template. In its sample, this clonotype was seen a few times. Its antigen is currently unknown. Multiplex touch-down PCR with TRB-A/B primers amplified rearranged V-D-J TRB sequences. TCRdb re-derived calls from the multiplex PCR reads in MiXCR, one entry per CDR3 protein. The repertoire holds about 5,000 distinct CDR3 sequences, with less than 25% as singletons. This CDR3 is built from 12 residues. Germline assignment: CDR1 MDHEN and CDR2 SYDVKM. Trimming removed 6 bases from V and 11 bases from J, with 11 bases in between. The rearrangement joins TRBV28 to TRBJ1-6; D unclear. The sample was blood. The sequence derives from a human donor in good health. The donor label of this sample is uncertain. Here the CDR3 reads CASRVIGAPLHF. CDR3 in DNA: TGTGCCAGCAGGGTAATCGGGGCACCCCTCCACTTT.